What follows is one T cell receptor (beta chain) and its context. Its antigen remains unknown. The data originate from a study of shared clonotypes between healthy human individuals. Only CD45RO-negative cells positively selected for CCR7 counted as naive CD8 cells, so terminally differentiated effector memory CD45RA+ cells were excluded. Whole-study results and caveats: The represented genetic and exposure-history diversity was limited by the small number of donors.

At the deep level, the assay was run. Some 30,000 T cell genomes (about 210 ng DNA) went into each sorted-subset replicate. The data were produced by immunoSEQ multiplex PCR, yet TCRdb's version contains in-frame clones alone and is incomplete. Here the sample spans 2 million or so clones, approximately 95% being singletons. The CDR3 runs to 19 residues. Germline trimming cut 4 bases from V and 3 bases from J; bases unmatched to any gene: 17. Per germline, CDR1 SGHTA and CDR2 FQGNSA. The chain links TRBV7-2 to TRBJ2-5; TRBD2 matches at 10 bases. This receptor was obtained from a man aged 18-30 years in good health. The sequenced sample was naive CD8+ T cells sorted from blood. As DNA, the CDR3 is TGTGCCAGCAGCTCCCCCCCGGAGCGGGGGGGCCAGAGAGAAGAGACCCAGTACTTC. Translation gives CASSSPPERGGQREETQYF.